These 23 T cell receptor beta chains came from one sample sequenced in a study of a mutant IDH1 vaccine in newly diagnosed glioma. Stated time point: week 11, during vaccination. With topical imiquimod, each dose of the vaccine consisted of 300 ug of mutant IDH1 20-mer peptide. Antigens of these TCRs are unknown. Data came from immunoSEQ multiplex PCR; TCRdb stores just in-frame clones and leaves some out. The sample comprises around 130,000 clones, roughly 77% of which are singletons, and under 5.5% rests with the top ten. The sequences come from PBMCs, collected from a glioma patient whose treatment included an IDH1 peptide vaccine. The receptor source for this set is a man between 40 and 49 years old with glioma.

The rearrangement joins TRBV6-5 to TRBJ1-1; D gene uncertain. Trimming left V 7 bases short and J 7 bases short, with 10 bases between. Germline assignment: CDR1 MNHEY and CDR2 SVGAGI. The CDR3 spans 11 residues. The CDR3 sequence: CASNSRGEAFF. The DNA for the CDR3 is TGTGCCAGCAACAGCCGAGGTGAAGCTTTCTTT.

In its sample, this clone was seen once. V gene TRBV18 combines with J gene TRBJ2-1; TRBD1 aligns across 9 bases. V lost 3 bases to trimming and J lost 7 bases; unmatched junction nucleotides: 7. This CDR3 has 15 amino acids. Germline V lookup: CDR1 KGHSH, CDR2 LQKENI. This CDR3 reads CASSPAGQGWNEQFF. The DNA of the CDR3 is TGTGCCAGCTCACCGGCGGGACAGGGATGGAATGAGCAGTTCTTC.

CDR3 region: CASSSGTSATDTQYF. CDR3 coding DNA: TGTGCCAGTAGTTCCGGGACTAGCGCCACAGATACGCAGTATTTT. This chain joins TRBV19 and TRBJ2-3; 10 bases are a match to TRBD2. The CDR3 covers 15 residues. V shed 5 bases and J 2 bases; nucleotides not matched to a gene: 4. CDR1 and CDR2 from the germline V gene are LNHDA and SQIVND (reference sequence).

This chain uses TRBV5-4 with TRBJ2-5, with D tentatively TRBD1 (6 bases). From germline, CDR1 is SGHNT and CDR2 YYREEE (reference sequence). CDR3 size: 15 residues. Trimming cost V 4 bases and J 0 bases, with 13 bases left between them. DNA of the CDR3: TGTGCCAGCAGCCCGGACAGCCGGGACCAAGAGACCCAGTACTTC. Encoded protein: CASSPDSRDQETQYF. The whole variable domain, filled in from reference TRBV5-4 and TRBJ2-5, reads ETGVTQSPTHLIKTRGQQVTLRCSSQSGHNTVSWYQQALGQGPQFIFQYYREEENGRGNFPPRFSGLQFPNYSSELNVNALELDDSALYLCASSPDSRDQETQYFGPGTRLLVL.

This clone was picked up one time. The chain has TRBV19 and TRBJ1-2; D is uncertain. Per the germline V gene, CDR1 is LNHDA and CDR2 is SQIVND (reference sequence). The CDR3 spans 13 residues. Trimming shortened V by 3 bases and J by 5 bases, and 10 bases separated the two germline ends. CDR3 in amino acids: CASSMTAGYGYTF. The CDR3 region has the DNA TGTGCCAGTAGTATGACCGCCGGGTATGGCTACACCTTC.

The chain has TRBV7-2 and TRBJ2-7; a possible D gene is TRBD2 (5 bases). The germline CDR1 and CDR2 sequences are SGHTA and FQGNSA. The CDR3 loop spans 14 amino acids. The germline V and J ends were trimmed by 0 bases and 6 bases, with 12 bases remaining between them. The CDR3 reads CASSLAGSIGEQYF. In DNA, the CDR3 is TGTGCCAGCAGCTTAGCGGGGAGCATCGGCGAGCAGTACTTC.

This chain connects TRBV25-1 to TRBJ1-2; 8 nucleotides agree with TRBD1. This CDR3 spans 13 amino acids. Germline-derived CDR1 and CDR2 are MGHDK and SYGVNS. After removal of 7 bases from V and 3 bases from J, the junction contained 4 bases not matched to a gene. The CDR3 DNA follows: TGTGCCAGCACCTCGACAGGGGACTATGGCTACACCTTC. This encodes CASTSTGDYGYTF.

This chain uses TRBV6-5 with TRBJ1-1, with a tentative D call TRBD1 (6 bases). The CDR3 length is 16 residues. V lost 2 bases, J lost 0 bases, and 13 bases lay in between. CDR1 is MNHEY and CDR2 is SVGAGI in the germline V gene. The CDR3 loop reads CASSYRTVQMNTEAFF. The CDR3 DNA sequence: TGTGCCAGCAGTTACCGGACAGTACAAATGAACACTGAAGCTTTCTTT.

The rearrangement joins TRBV4-2 to TRBJ1-2; 7 bases line up with TRBD1. The CDR3 sequence is 14 residues long. The junction had 2 bases not matched to a gene; V was cut back by 3 bases and J by 1 base. Germline CDR1 LGHNA, CDR2 YNFKEQ. The CDR3 coding sequence is TGTGCCAGCAGCCATGGGGACAGTAACTATGGCTACACCTTC. Its translation is CASSHGDSNYGYTF.

This clone was detected a few times. The gene calls are TRBV19 and TRBJ2-2, with 12 bases fitting TRBD2. The germline V gene encodes CDR1 LNHDA and CDR2 SQIVND (reference sequence). The V and J ends lost 5 bases and 10 bases, in that order; junction bases with no gene match: 8. The CDR3 covers 15 residues. The CDR3 loop is CASSQRGTSGQELFF. The CDR3 coding sequence is TGTGCCAGTAGTCAGCGAGGGACTAGCGGGCAGGAGCTGTTTTTT.

The rearrangement links TRBV9 to TRBJ2-1; D unclear. The CDR3 length is 13 residues. With 3 bases removed from V and 0 bases from J, the gap between germline ends came to 4 bases. Germline V CDR1 and CDR2: SGDLS, YYNGEE. The CDR3 coding sequence is TGTGCCAGCAGCGACAACTCCTACAATGAGCAGTTCTTC. Translated: CASSDNSYNEQFF.

The rearrangement joins TRBV2 to TRBJ1-1; TRBD1 matches at 7 bases. With V trimmed by 4 bases and J by 4 bases, 3 bases remained unmatched. CDR3 length: 13 residues. Germline V gene lookup returns CDR1 SNHLY and CDR2 FYNNEI. Here the CDR3 DNA reads TGTGCCAGCAGTGGAGGGGGCCGCACTGAAGCTTTCTTT. It yields the protein CASSGGGRTEAFF.

The rearrangement joins TRBV7-2 to TRBJ1-2; D is unresolved. Germline values: CDR1 SGHTA, CDR2 FQGNSA. CDR3 size: 12 residues. V shed 0 bases and J shed 4 bases, with 3 bases lying between them. The CDR3 is CASSLAVYGYTF. The CDR3 DNA sequence: TGTGCCAGCAGCTTAGCAGTCTATGGCTACACCTTC.

The rearrangement uses TRBV29-1 and TRBJ2-1; 10 bases fit TRBD2. Germline values: CDR1 SQVTM, CDR2 ANQGSEA. V trimming: 3 bases; J trimming: 3 bases; junction bases outside the gene matches: 5. CDR3 size: 15 residues. CDR3 region: CSVEPSGSIYNEQFF. CDR3 sequence (DNA): TGCAGCGTTGAGCCTAGCGGGAGTATCTACAATGAGCAGTTCTTC.

This clone was found a few times. The CDR3: CASSPPDTPNTEAFF. CDR3 DNA: TGTGCCAGCAGCCCCCCAGACACCCCGAACACTGAAGCTTTCTTT. The genes are TRBV21-1 and TRBJ1-1; the DNA was not compared with TRBD1, the D call given in the table. TRBV21-1 is a pseudogene segment. CDR3 length equals 15 residues.

J is TRBJ2-5 and V is TRBV28; possibly TRBD2 for D (6 bases). Deletions cut 8 bases from V and 4 bases from J, with 17 bases between. Looked up from germline, CDR1 is MDHEN and CDR2 is SYDVKM. This CDR3 has 14 amino acids. The CDR3 region has the DNA TGTGCCAGCCAAGGGCTAGCGTCGCGAGAGACCCAGTACTTC. As protein: CASQGLASRETQYF.

The chain recombines TRBV29-1 with TRBJ2-7, with D possibly matching TRBD1 (6 bases). V dropped 4 bases and J dropped 7 bases, with 17 bases sitting between them. The germline CDR1 and CDR2 sequences are SQVTM and ANQGSEA. The CDR3 spans 13 residues. CDR3 in DNA: TGCAGCGTTGCGGGGACACCGATAGGAGAGCAGTACTTC. Amino acid sequence: CSVAGTPIGEQYF.

The chain couples TRBV7-9 to TRBJ1-5; no clear D. Deletions cut 2 bases from V and 9 bases from J, with 11 bases between. From germline, CDR1 is SEHNR and CDR2 FQNEAQ (reference sequence). The CDR3 sequence is 13 residues long. The CDR3 is CASSLKGAWPQHF. DNA for the CDR3: TGTGCCAGCAGCTTAAAGGGTGCATGGCCCCAGCATTTT.

The J gene is TRBJ1-1, the V gene TRBV29-1, with D perhaps TRBD1 (5 bases). Germline CDR1 and CDR2: SQVTM and ANQGSEA. The CDR3 contains 13 residues. Trimming cost V 4 bases and J 8 bases, with 17 bases left between them. Written as DNA, the CDR3 is TGCAGCGTTGGCTTGGTTGGGACTACCGAAGCTTTCTTT. Protein product: CSVGLVGTTEAFF.

This clone was observed once. V is TRBV6-1 and J is TRBJ2-2, with 8 bases lining up with TRBD2. CDR1 and CDR2 (germline): MNHNS, SASEGT. V lost 6 bases, J lost 4 bases, and 4 bases stayed unmatched. The CDR3 is 14 residues long. CDR3 region: CASRITSGTGELFF. The CDR3 DNA reads TGTGCCAGCAGGATAACTAGCGGCACCGGGGAGCTGTTTTTT.

CDR3 DNA sequence: TGCGCCAGCAGCTTGTGGGCCCAGGTTTGGGCTGGAAACACCATATATTTT. This sequence encodes CASSLWAQVWAGNTIYF. The chain joins TRBV5-1 to TRBJ1-3; no clear D. The germline V gene encodes CDR1 SGHRS and CDR2 YFSETQ. This CDR3 spans 17 amino acids. V shed 1 base and J shed 2 bases, with 16 bases lying between them.

This chain joins TRBV10-2 and TRBJ2-7, with D unresolved. V lost 4 bases, J lost 3 bases, and 4 bases lay in between. This CDR3 is 11 amino acids long. From germline, CDR1 is WSHSY and CDR2 SAAADI. CDR3 DNA: TGCGCCAGCAGTGTGGGCTACGAGCAGTACTTC. Translation gives CASSVGYEQYF.

The rearrangement joins TRBV10-3 to TRBJ2-7; 9 bases fit TRBD1. In germline, CDR1 is ENHRY, CDR2 SYGVKD. The CDR3 covers 14 residues. V shed 8 bases and J 1 base; nucleotides not matched to a gene: 6. CDR3 in amino acids: CAIRDREVSYEQYF. In nucleotides, the CDR3 is TGTGCCATCCGGGACAGGGAGGTGTCCTACGAGCAGTACTTC.